This T cell receptor beta chain was observed in a study of T cells after yellow fever vaccination. Study-wide background: SMART-Seq v4 Ultra Low Input prepared the low-cell-number fractions.

Points on this clonotype: The antigen remains undetermined.

General observations from the study: Overlap between CD4 and CD8 compartments was detected for a small share of clonotypes. Detected again after the booster were most primary-vaccination clones, at about 96% CD4 and about 90% CD8.

Template switching with 5'RACE generated the TCR cDNA and added a universal primer site and UMIs. MiXCR, applied by TCRdb to the 5' RACE reads, yields one record per CDR3 protein. The sample includes some 550,000 distinct CDR3 sequences, less than 20% of them seen just once. CDR1 is SEHNR, CDR2 FQNEAQ, per germline (reference sequence). Trimming pared 2 bases from V and 4 bases from J, leaving 10 bases between. The CDR3 runs to 14 residues. This material consisted of PBMCs, taken 15 days after the yellow fever booster vaccination. V and J are TRBV7-9 and TRBJ2-3; D unclear. This TCR came from a man aged 30 to 45 who received the YFV17D yellow fever vaccine. The CDR3 protein is CASSLMSSPDTQYF. As DNA, the CDR3 is TGTGCCAGCAGCTTAATGTCATCACCAGATACGCAGTATTTT.